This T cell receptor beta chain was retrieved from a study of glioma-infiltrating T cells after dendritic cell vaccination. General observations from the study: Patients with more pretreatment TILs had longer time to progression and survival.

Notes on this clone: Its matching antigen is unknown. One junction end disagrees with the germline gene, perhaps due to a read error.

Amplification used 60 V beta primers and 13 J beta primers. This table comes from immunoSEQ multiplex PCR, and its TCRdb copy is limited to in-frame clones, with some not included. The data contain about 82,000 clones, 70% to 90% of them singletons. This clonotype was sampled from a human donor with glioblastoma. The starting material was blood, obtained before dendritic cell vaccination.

The CDR3 DNA follows: TGCGCCAGCAGCCTAGCGGGTTACACTGAGCAGTTCTTC. This translates into CASSLAGYTEQFF. The V and J genes are TRBV5-1 and TRBJ2-1; TRBD2 matches 8 bases. The CDR3 covers 13 residues. The V gene's germline CDR1 is SGHRS and CDR2 YFSETQ. The full variable domain, its missing parts supplied by reference TRBV5-1 and TRBJ2-1, is KAGVTQTPRYLIKTRGQQVTLSCSPISGHRSVSWYQQTPGQGLQFLFEYFSETQRNKGNFPGRFSGRQFSNSRSEMNVSTLELGDSALYLCASSLAGYTEQFFGPGTRLTVL.